This is a list of T cell receptor beta chains from one sample in a study of T cells in Graves' hyperthyroidism and ophthalmopathy. TCRdb independently ran MiXCR on the multiplex PCR reads; one entry per CDR3 protein. The table includes under 350,000 distinct CDR3 sequences, over 20% detected once. Material for sequencing was blood. These receptors all stem from a woman aged 45-59 years with Graves' hyperthyroidism. CDR3s include the opening cysteine and the closing phenylalanine or tryptophan. For some rows the clone size is stated as once, few or many, or as a class when expanded; others skip it.

clone size	V gene	CDR3 length	J gene	CDR3 protein
.	TRBV6-2/TRBV6-3	14	TRBJ2-1	CASRRQGLRDEQFF
many	TRBV2	15	TRBJ1-4	CASSSQRGVGEKLFF
many	TRBV19	13	TRBJ1-1	CASSIDRAGQAFF
many	TRBV12-3/TRBV12-4	15	TRBJ2-2	CASSLPSGGTGELFF
.	TRBV12-3/TRBV12-4	17	TRBJ2-6	CASRGGQGLSGANVLTF
many	TRBV30	12	TRBJ1-1	CACRREVTEAFF
many	TRBV30	15	TRBJ1-3	CAWSEGTGFGFTIYF
many	TRBV6-2/TRBV6-3	15	TRBJ2-5	CASSYGQGRGETQYF
.	TRBV4-1	15	TRBJ1-5	CASSDFEVGNQPQHF
few	TRBV12-3/TRBV12-4	13	TRBJ1-1	CASGDSGASGGFF
many	TRBV6-1	14	TRBJ2-5	CASSVGGVGETQYF
many	TRBV28	15	TRBJ2-1	CASSLPARGLDEQFF
.	TRBV5-6	15	TRBJ2-7	CASSFLGTGNYEQYF
.	TRBV11-3	15	TRBJ2-7	CASTHGRDRGQKQYF
many	TRBV18	14	TRBJ2-3	CASSPRASTDTQYF
.	TRBV3-1	20	TRBJ1-2	CASSQDGRGPRADLNYGYTF
.	TRBV30	14	TRBJ2-5	CAWSVRDGTKTQYF
few	TRBV28	16	TRBJ2-5	CASSSPGATSRETQYF
many	TRBV20-1	13	TRBJ2-1	CSASGRTYNEQFF
few	TRBV20-1	18	TRBJ2-1	CSAREGTSGTSSYNEQFF
.	TRBV12-3/TRBV12-4	14	TRBJ2-7	CASSRGILFYEQYF
many	TRBV3-1	14	TRBJ1-5	CASSQDWGGQPQHF
few	TRBV19	17	TRBJ2-4	CASIPTDRGRAKNIQYF
.	TRBV11-2	11	TRBJ2-2	CASRSDRELFF
few	TRBV30	14	TRBJ2-7	CAWSVAGLSYEQYF
.	TRBV2	14	TRBJ2-5	CASSVQGKKETQYF
.	TRBV4-1	15	TRBJ1-1	CASRSLRDSFTEAFF
many	TRBV11-1	15	TRBJ2-3	CASSRGTTSTDTQYF
few	TRBV5-5	15	TRBJ2-7	CASSLVVRGKYEQYF
.	TRBV6-1	14	TRBJ1-2	CASIQTGVDYGYTF
.	TRBV6-1	14	TRBJ2-3	CASSLSGYTDTQYF
many	TRBV2	15	TRBJ1-5	CASSESGFSNQPQHF
many	TRBV5-1	14	TRBJ1-2	CASSLNSGERGYTF
.	TRBV30	15	TRBJ2-6	CAWSSGSSGANVLTF
.	TRBV6-2/TRBV6-3	17	TRBJ1-5	CASRQGAGAVSSQPQHF
.	TRBV5-1	14	TRBJ2-1	CASSLEQGGTEQFF
many	TRBV20-1	15	TRBJ2-5	CSAREERGYQETQYF
.	TRBV2	13	TRBJ1-2	CASSENRHYGYTF
many	TRBV27	17	TRBJ1-1	CASSARQGLGMNTEAFF
many	TRBV5-5	12	TRBJ2-7	CASSLPGYEQYF
many	TRBV10-2	16	TRBJ2-7	CASSESELHPTYEQYF
.	TRBV12-3/TRBV12-4	13	TRBJ1-2	CASSLRHDYGYTF
many	TRBV6-1	16	TRBJ1-1	CASSWDTGFLNTEAFF
many	TRBV3-1	15	TRBJ2-7	CASSQGTGATYEQYF
.	TRBV7-9	14	TRBJ1-5	CASSPQGLDQPQHF
many	TRBV10-3	12	TRBJ1-1	CAISEFPTEAFF
.	TRBV20-1	14	TRBJ2-3	CSATGTGSTDTQYF
.	TRBV6-1	14	TRBJ1-6	CASRLEGFYSPLHF
many	TRBV6-5	15	TRBJ2-7	CASSYMGDRGYEQYF
few	TRBV6-6	17	TRBJ1-6	CASSYSRRGLHNSPLHF
few	TRBV4-1	15	TRBJ2-7	CASSQDGRPSYEQYF
many	TRBV7-9	17	TRBJ1-3	CASSPNIGRASGNTIYF
many	TRBV28	13	TRBJ2-7	CASRLHGAYEQYF
.	TRBV18	15	TRBJ1-3	CASSPQANSGNTIYF